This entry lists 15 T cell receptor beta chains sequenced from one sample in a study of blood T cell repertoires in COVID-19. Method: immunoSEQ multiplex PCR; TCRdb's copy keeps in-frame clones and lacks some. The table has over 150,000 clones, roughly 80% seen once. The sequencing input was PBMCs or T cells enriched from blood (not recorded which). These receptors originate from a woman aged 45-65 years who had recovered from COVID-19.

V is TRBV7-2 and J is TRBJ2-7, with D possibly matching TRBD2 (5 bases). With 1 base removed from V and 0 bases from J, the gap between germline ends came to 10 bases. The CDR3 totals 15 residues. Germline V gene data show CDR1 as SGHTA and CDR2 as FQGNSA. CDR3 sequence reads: CASSLVGGSSYEQYF. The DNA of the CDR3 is TGTGCCAGCAGCTTAGTTGGTGGGAGCTCCTACGAGCAGTACTTC. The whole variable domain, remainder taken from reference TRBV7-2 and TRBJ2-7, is GAGVSQSPSNKVTEKGKDVELRCDPISGHTALYWYRQSLGQGLEFLIYFQGNSAPDKSGLPSDRFSAERTGGSVSTLTIQRTQQEDSAVYLCASSLVGGSSYEQYFGPGTRLTVT.

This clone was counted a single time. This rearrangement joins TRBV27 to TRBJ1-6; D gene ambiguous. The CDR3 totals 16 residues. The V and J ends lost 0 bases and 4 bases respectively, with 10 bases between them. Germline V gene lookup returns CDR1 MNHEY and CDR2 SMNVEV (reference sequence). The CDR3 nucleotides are TGTGCCAGCAGTTTATCACGGGGTCATTATAATTCACCCCTCCACTTT. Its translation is CASSLSRGHYNSPLHF.

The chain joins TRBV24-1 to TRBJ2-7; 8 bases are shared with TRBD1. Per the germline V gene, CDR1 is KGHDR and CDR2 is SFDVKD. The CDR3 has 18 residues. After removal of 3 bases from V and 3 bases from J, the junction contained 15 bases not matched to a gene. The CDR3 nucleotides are TGTGCCACCAGTGATCCAAAAAAGGACAGGGCAGGTTACTACGAGCAGTACTTC. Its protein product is CATSDPKKDRAGYYEQYF.

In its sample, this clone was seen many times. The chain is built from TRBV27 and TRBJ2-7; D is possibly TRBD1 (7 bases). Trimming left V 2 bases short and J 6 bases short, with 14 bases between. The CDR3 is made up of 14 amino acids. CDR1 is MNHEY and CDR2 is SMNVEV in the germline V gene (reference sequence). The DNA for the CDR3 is TGTGCCAGCAGTTTACGTCAGGGGGGAGCCGAGCAGTACTTC. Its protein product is CASSLRQGGAEQYF.

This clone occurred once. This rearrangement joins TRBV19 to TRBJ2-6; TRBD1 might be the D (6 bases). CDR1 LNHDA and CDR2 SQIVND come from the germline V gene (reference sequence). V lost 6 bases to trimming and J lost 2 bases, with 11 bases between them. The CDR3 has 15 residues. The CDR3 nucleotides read TGTGCCAGTAGCCCAGGGGAAGCTGGGGCCAACGTCCTGACTTTC. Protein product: CASSPGEAGANVLTF. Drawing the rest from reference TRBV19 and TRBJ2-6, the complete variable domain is DGGITQSPKYLFRKEGQNVTLSCEQNLNHDAMYWYRQDPGQGLRLIYYSQIVNDFQKGDIAEGYSVSREKKESFPLTVTSAQKNPTAFYLCASSPGEAGANVLTFGAGSRLTVL.

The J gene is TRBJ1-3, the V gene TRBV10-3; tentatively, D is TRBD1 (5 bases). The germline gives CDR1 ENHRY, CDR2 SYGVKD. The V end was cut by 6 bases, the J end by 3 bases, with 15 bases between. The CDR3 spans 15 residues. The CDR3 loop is CAISGGESGGNTIYF. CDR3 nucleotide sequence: TGTGCCATCAGCGGGGGGGAGTCAGGTGGAAACACCATATATTTT.

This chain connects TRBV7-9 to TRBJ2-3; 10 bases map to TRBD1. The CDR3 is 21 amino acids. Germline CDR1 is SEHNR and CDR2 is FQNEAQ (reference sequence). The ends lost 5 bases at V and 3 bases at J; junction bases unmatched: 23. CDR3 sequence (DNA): TGTGCCAGCAGCACAAGGGGGAGGTTATCCGAAAGGACAGGGGGAACAGATACGCAGTATTTT. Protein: CASSTRGRLSERTGGTDTQYF.

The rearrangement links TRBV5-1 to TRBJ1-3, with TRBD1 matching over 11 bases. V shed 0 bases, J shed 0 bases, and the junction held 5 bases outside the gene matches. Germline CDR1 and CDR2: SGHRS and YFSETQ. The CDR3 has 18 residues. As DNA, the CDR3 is TGCGCCAGCAGCTTGGGGGACAGGGGGTACCCCTCTGGAAACACCATATATTTT. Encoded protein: CASSLGDRGYPSGNTIYF.

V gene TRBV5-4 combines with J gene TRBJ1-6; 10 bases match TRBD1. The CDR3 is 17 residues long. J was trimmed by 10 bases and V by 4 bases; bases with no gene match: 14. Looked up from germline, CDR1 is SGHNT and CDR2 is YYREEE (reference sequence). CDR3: CASSLDRTGTGASPLHF. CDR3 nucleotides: TGTGCCAGCAGCCTAGACCGCACCGGGACAGGGGCATCACCCCTCCACTTT.

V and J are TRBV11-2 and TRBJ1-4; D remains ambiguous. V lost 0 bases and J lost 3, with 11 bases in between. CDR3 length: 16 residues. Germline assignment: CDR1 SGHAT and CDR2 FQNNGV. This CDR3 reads CASSLDLALANEKLFF. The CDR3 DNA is TGTGCCAGCAGCTTAGATCTAGCTTTGGCTAATGAAAAACTGTTTTTT.

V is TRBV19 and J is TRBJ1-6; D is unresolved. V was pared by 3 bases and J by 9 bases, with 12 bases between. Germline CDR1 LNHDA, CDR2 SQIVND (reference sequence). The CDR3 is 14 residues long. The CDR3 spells CASSMSEFSSPLHF. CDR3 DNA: TGTGCCAGTAGTATGTCGGAGTTCTCTTCACCCCTCCACTTT.

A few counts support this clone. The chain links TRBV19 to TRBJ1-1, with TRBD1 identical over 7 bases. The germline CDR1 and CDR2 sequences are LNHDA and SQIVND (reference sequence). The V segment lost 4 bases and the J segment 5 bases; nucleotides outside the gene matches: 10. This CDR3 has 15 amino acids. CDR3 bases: TGTGCCAGTAGTAGGACAGGAGCCCCGGCGACTGAAGCTTTCTTT. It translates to CASSRTGAPATEAFF.

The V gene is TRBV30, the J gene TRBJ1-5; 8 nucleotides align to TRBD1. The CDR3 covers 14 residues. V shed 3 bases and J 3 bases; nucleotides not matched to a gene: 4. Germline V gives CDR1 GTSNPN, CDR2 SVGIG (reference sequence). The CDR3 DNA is TGTGCCTGGAGGAGACAGGGGAACAATCAGCCCCAGCATTTT. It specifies CAWRRQGNNQPQHF. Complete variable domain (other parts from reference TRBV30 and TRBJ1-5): SQTIHQWPATLVQPVGSPLSLECTVEGTSNPNLYWYRQAAGRGLQLLFYSVGIGQISSEVPQNLSASRPQDRQFILSSKKLLLSDSGFYLCAWRRQGNNQPQHFGDGTRLSIL.

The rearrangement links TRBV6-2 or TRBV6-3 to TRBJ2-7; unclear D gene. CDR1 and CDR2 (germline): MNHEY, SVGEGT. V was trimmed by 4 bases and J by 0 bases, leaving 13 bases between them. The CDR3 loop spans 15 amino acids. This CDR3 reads CASSFMIVSSYEQYF. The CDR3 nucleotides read TGTGCCAGCAGTTTTATGATCGTTAGCTCCTACGAGCAGTACTTC.

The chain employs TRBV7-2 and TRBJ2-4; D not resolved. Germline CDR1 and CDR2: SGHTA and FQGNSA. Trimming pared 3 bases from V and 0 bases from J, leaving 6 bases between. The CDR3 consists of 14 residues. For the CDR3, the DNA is TGTGCCAGCAGCTTGCAGGTAGCCAAAAACATTCAGTACTTC. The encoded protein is CASSLQVAKNIQYF.